The T cell receptor beta chain under discussion was sequenced for a study of CD4 T cells in relation to SARS-CoV-2 and coronaviruses. The CDR3 has 14 residues. Sequencing used immunoSEQ multiplex PCR; TCRdb keeps in-frame clones, though not all of them. The sample comprises fewer than 25,000 clones, roughly 80% of which are singletons, and roughly a sixth rests with the top ten. The unexposed donors gave CD4+ T cells in about 2011-2018, prior to COVID-19. Isolation of CD4+ T cells took place after less than twelve days in culture. As concerns this clone: Its target is not known.

The sequenced sample consisted of CD4+ T cells from PBMCs, cultured in vitro. This chain joins TRBV21-1 and TRBJ1-1. TRBV21-1 is reported as a pseudogene. This clonotype was obtained from a human donor in good health. In DNA, the CDR3 is TGTGCCAGCGGTCCCAGGCGGGGGAACACTGAAGCTTTCTTT. Translation: CASGPRRGNTEAFF.